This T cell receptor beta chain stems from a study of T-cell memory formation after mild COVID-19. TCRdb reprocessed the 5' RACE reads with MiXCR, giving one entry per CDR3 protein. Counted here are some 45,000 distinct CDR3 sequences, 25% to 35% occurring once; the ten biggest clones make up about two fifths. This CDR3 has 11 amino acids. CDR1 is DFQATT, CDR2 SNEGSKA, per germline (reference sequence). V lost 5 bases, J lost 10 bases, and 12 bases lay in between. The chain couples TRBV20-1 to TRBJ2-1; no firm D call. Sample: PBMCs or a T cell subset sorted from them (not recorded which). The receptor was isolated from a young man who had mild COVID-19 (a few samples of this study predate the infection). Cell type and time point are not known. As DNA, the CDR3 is TGCAGTGCTGTGCCCCTCGGGGAGCAGTTCTTC. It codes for CSAVPLGEQFF.